These T cell receptor beta chains were read from a single sample in a study of immune evolution from preneoplasia to lung adenocarcinoma. Data came from immunoSEQ multiplex PCR; TCRdb stores just in-frame clones and leaves some out. The sample holds about 16,000 clones, less than 90% seen once. Sequencing was done on a sample of FFPE invasive lung adenocarcinoma tissue. The receptors derive from a person between 65 and 79 years old with invasive lung adenocarcinoma. Each CDR3 is given with its conserved first and last residue. A D gene is named only where the DNA matches it firmly. The size entry is marked missing in some rows and otherwise reads once, few, many or a size class.

CDR3 DNA	CDR3 protein	clone size	J gene	D gene	V gene
TGTGCCAGCGGTAGGTCCTACAATGAGCAGTTCTTC	CASGRSYNEQFF	.	TRBJ2-1	.	TRBV6-5
TGTGCTAGTGGTTTGGTTCTAGGTCAAACCGGGGAGCTGTTTTTT	CASGLVLGQTGELFF	.	TRBJ2-2	.	TRBV12-5
TGTGCCAGCAGCTCGGGACTAGCGGGAGGAAACTTC	CASSSGLAGGNF	few	TRBJ2-5	TRBD2	TRBV7-9
TGTGCCTGGGGGACGGCGAATGAAAAACTGTTTTTT	CAWGTANEKLFF	.	TRBJ1-4	.	TRBV30
TGTGCCAGCAGCGCCTACAGGGTTAGCTCCTACAATGAGCAGTTCTTC	CASSAYRVSSYNEQFF	.	TRBJ2-1	.	TRBV11-2
TGTGCCAGCAGCCCCTTCTTCCTGAACACCGGGGAGCTGTTTTTT	CASSPFFLNTGELFF	.	TRBJ2-2	.	TRBV28
TGTGCCTGGAGTGTAGGTAGCGGGGGGGCCGGCGGGGAGCTGTTTTTT	CAWSVGSGGAGGELFF	.	TRBJ2-2	TRBD2	TRBV30
TGTGCCACCAGCAGAGATGGGGCGGACACAGATACGCAGTATTTT	CATSRDGADTDTQYF	.	TRBJ2-3	.	TRBV15
TGTGCCAGTATGCTACAAGGGGACGCTGAAGCTTTCTTT	CASMLQGDAEAFF	.	TRBJ1-1	.	TRBV19
TGCGCCAGCAGCTCGGGGGGCCGCTCGAATGAAAAACTGTTTTTT	CASSSGGRSNEKLFF	once	TRBJ1-4	.	TRBV5-1
TGTGCCAGCAGTCTTACAGGCGCTCCTAATCAGCCCCAGCATTTT	CASSLTGAPNQPQHF	.	TRBJ1-5	.	TRBV6-5
TGTGCCAGCAGCTTGGGAGGAGACAGATATGGCACTGAAGCTTTCTTT	CASSLGGDRYGTEAFF	.	TRBJ1-1	.	TRBV5-4
TGTGCCAGCAGTGTTACAGGGAGCGGGGCCAACGTCCTGACTTTC	CASSVTGSGANVLTF	.	TRBJ2-6	.	TRBV2
TGTGCCAGCAGCTTAAGAAGTTCGGGTCAGGCCCGAGGGAATGAGCAGTTCTTC	CASSLRSSGQARGNEQFF	.	TRBJ2-1	.	TRBV7-2
TGTGCCAGTAGTGGGAGCAGGGTGCTGAACACTGAAGCTTTCTTT	CASSGSRVLNTEAFF	.	TRBJ1-1	.	TRBV19
TGTGCCAGCACCCAAGAGACCCAGTACTTC	CASTQETQYF	.	TRBJ2-5	.	TRBV6-4
TGTGCCAGCAGTTTCAATCCGGATCAAGAGACCCAGTACTTC	CASSFNPDQETQYF	.	TRBJ2-5	.	TRBV10-3
TGTGCCAGCTCACCAGGGCAGGGGAATAATGAAAAACTGTTTTTT	CASSPGQGNNEKLFF	.	TRBJ1-4	.	TRBV18
TGTGCCAGCAGCGTATCGGGAAACACCATATATTTT	CASSVSGNTIYF	once	TRBJ1-3	.	TRBV9
TGCGCCAGCAGCCTAACGGAGAGCTCTGGAAACACCATATATTTT	CASSLTESSGNTIYF	few	TRBJ1-3	.	TRBV4-1
TGTGCCAGCAGTTTAGCAGGGAGCAATCAGCGCCAGCATTTT	CASSLAGSNQRQHF	once	TRBJ1-5	.	TRBV28
TGTGCCAGCAGCCAGTGGTTGGGGACTTCGAGCTCCTACAATGAGCAGTTCTTC	CASSQWLGTSSSYNEQFF	.	TRBJ2-1	.	TRBV14
TGTGCCAGCGCCGAACCGAGGGGGGCCATCACTGAAGCTTTCTTT	CASAEPRGAITEAFF	.	TRBJ1-1	.	TRBV28
TGTGCCAGCAGACGAACAGGGGCTGGGGCCAACGTCCTGACTTTC	CASRRTGAGANVLTF	.	TRBJ2-6	TRBD1	TRBV6-6
TGTGCCAGCAGCGTAGGGGTCAGCCGCACAGATACGCAGTATTTT	CASSVGVSRTDTQYF	.	TRBJ2-3	.	TRBV9
TGTGCCAGCAGCTTAGAACCCAGTCAGCCCCAGCATTTT	CASSLEPSQPQHF	.	TRBJ1-5	.	TRBV7-9
TGTGCCAGCAGCGTTCGTGACAGGAGATTCAATCAGCCCCAGCATTTT	CASSVRDRRFNQPQHF	.	TRBJ1-5	.	TRBV2
TGTGCCAGCAGTTTATCTGTACAGCGGGAAGCTTTCTTT	CASSLSVQREAFF	.	TRBJ1-1	.	TRBV28
TGTGCCAGCAGTGACGTCTCGGGGCTACAGCGTGAAAAACTGTTTTTT	CASSDVSGLQREKLFF	.	TRBJ1-4	.	TRBV6-1
TGTGCCAGCAGTTTGGGACTAGCGGGGAACCACAATGAGCAGTTCTTC	CASSLGLAGNHNEQFF	.	TRBJ2-1	TRBD2	TRBV28
TGTGCCAGCAGTCCGAACGCTGCTGCAACTAATGAAAAACTGTTTTTT	CASSPNAAATNEKLFF	.	TRBJ1-4	.	TRBV28
TGTGCCAGCAGCTCCTACGGGACTAGAGCCCCGGAGCAGTTCTTC	CASSSYGTRAPEQFF	.	TRBJ2-1	TRBD2	TRBV7-9
TGTGCCAGCAGCCAAGACGGAGCGGGATCGTCTTACAATGAGCAGTTCTTC	CASSQDGAGSSYNEQFF	once	TRBJ2-1	TRBD2	TRBV4-2
TGCGCCAGCAGCCACGCTAGACAGGGAATCACTGAAGCTTTCTTT	CASSHARQGITEAFF	.	TRBJ1-1	TRBD1	TRBV4-1
TGCGCCAGCAGTGAGTCACGGCGGAGTAGCACAGATACGCAGTATTTT	CASSESRRSSTDTQYF	.	TRBJ2-3	.	TRBV10-1
TGTGCCAGTAGTATTAGGGACCAGAGGAATGGCTACACCTTC	CASSIRDQRNGYTF	.	TRBJ1-2	.	TRBV19
TGTGCCAGCAGTTTCTCGGGACAGGTCCCCTCCTACGAGCAGTACTTC	CASSFSGQVPSYEQYF	.	TRBJ2-7	TRBD1	TRBV27
TGTGCCAGCAGCCCCCTAGGCGCTGGCTATGGCTACACCTTC	CASSPLGAGYGYTF	.	TRBJ1-2	.	TRBV7-9
TGTGCCAGCAGCCTCCAGCTGGGTACTAGCGATGAGCAGTTCTTC	CASSLQLGTSDEQFF	few	TRBJ2-1	TRBD2	TRBV7-2
TGTGCCAGCAGTCCAACGACAGGGGCCGGGAACTACGAGCAGTACTTC	CASSPTTGAGNYEQYF	.	TRBJ2-7	TRBD1	TRBV28
TGTGCCAGCAGCGTCCGACTGAAGCGAAAATCCTACGAGCAGTACTTC	CASSVRLKRKSYEQYF	.	TRBJ2-7	.	TRBV9
TGTGCCAGCAAGGACAGGGGATCTGGCTACACCTTC	CASKDRGSGYTF	.	TRBJ1-2	.	TRBV21-1
TGTGCCTGGAGTGTAGCGGGGTTAGCTAACTATGGCTACACCTTC	CAWSVAGLANYGYTF	.	TRBJ1-2	.	TRBV30
TGTGCCAGCAGCCAAGGTAGAACCTACGAGCAGTACTTC	CASSQGRTYEQYF	.	TRBJ2-7	.	TRBV4-2
TGTGCCAGCAGTTCAGGGTATAGCAATCAGCCCCAGCATTTT	CASSSGYSNQPQHF	.	TRBJ1-5	.	TRBV27
TGCAGCGTGGGCGGGGGACAGGGCGTCGACGAGCAGTACTTC	CSVGGGQGVDEQYF	.	TRBJ2-7	TRBD1	TRBV29-1
TGTGCCAGCTCACCACTTCCGGCAGAGCCCCAGCATTTT	CASSPLPAEPQHF	.	TRBJ1-5	.	TRBV18
TGCGCCAGCAGCTTACCCGGGACATCGGATTACTATGGCTACACCTTC	CASSLPGTSDYYGYTF	.	TRBJ1-2	.	TRBV5-1